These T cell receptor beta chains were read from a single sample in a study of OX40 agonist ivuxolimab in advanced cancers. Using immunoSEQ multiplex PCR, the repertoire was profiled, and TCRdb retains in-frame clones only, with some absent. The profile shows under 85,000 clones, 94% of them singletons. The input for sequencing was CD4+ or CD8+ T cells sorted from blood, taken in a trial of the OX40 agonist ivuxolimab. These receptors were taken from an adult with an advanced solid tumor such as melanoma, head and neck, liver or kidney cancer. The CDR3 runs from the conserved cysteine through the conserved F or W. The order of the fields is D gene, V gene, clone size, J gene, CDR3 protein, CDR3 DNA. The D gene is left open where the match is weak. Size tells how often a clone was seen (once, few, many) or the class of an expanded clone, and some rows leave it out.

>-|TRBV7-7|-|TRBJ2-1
CASSLGEGIEQFF
TGTGCCAGCAGCTTAGGGGAAGGGATCGAGCAGTTCTTC
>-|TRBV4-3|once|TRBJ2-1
CASSQESDTYNEQFF
TGCGCCAGCAGCCAAGAATCGGACACATACAATGAGCAGTTCTTC
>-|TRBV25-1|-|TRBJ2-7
CASSDTYEQYF
TGTGCCAGCAGTGACACATACGAGCAGTACTTC
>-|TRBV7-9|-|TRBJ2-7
CASSTTTSSYEQYF
TGTGCCAGCAGCACGACGACAAGCTCCTACGAGCAGTACTTC
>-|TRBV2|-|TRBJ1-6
CASSDTGQNSPLHF
TGTGCCAGCAGTGATACAGGGCAGAATTCACCCCTCCACTTT
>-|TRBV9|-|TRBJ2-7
CASSVESGTPYEQYF
TGTGCCAGCAGCGTAGAGTCAGGAACGCCCTACGAGCAGTACTTC
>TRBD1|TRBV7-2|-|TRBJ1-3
CASSLRQGTGTDTIYF
TGTGCCAGCAGCTTACGCCAGGGGACAGGGACAGACACCATATATTTT
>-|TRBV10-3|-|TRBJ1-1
CAIREGNTEAFF
TGTGCCATCAGGGAGGGGAACACTGAAGCTTTCTTT
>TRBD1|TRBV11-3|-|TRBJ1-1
CASRTGTGVPNTEAFF
TGTGCCAGCAGAACCGGGACAGGGGTCCCGAACACTGAAGCTTTCTTT
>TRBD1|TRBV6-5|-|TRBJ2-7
CASSPGTGRYEQYF
TGTGCCAGCAGTCCCGGGACAGGTCGTTACGAGCAGTACTTC
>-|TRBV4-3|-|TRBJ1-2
CASSRYRGGDYGYTF
TGCGCCAGCAGCCGCTACCGGGGCGGTGACTATGGCTACACCTTC